This T cell receptor (beta chain) was sequenced in a study of blood T cells in healthy people across ages. Overall study findings and caveats: Changes seen in expanded clonotypes were possibly confounded by donor CMV status left unknown. Fewer expanded clones and more diversity marked long-lived versus aged donors.

The draw of peripheral blood yielded approximately 10 milliliters from each donor. The study isolated at least 6.5 million PBMCs from each sample. With a J-beta primer mix and a sample-barcoded 5' primer, a second PCR ran about 7 to 12 cycles. TCRdb ran MiXCR on the 5' RACE reads and lists one entry per CDR3 protein. This sample yields around 800,000 distinct CDR3 sequences, of which approximately 48% are seen a single time; under 20% belongs to the top ten. Trimming took 6 bases from V and 2 from J, leaving 14 bases between them. The CDR3 length is 14 residues. CDR1 and CDR2 from the germline V gene are MNHNS and SASEGT. This clonotype was counted a few times. Its antigen is undetermined.

This receptor was taken from a man in his sixties in good health. This chain uses TRBV6-1 with TRBJ2-7; D is unclear. The sequencing sample was made of blood. The CDR3 loop reads CASRKGDNPYEQYF. The CDR3, as DNA: TGTGCCAGCAGGAAGGGTGACAATCCCTACGAGCAGTACTTC.